Sequencing of this T cell receptor (beta chain) was carried out in a study of blood T cells in healthy people across ages (dated by TCRdb to about 2015). For the wider study: In model experiments, template switching captured roughly one uniquely barcoded TCR beta cDNA molecule for every two T cells. Age-related changes in TCR beta repertoire diversity were measured in the study by deep sequencing normalized with unique cDNA molecular identifiers. Donors were grouped into four age groups: young (average 16 years), middle-aged (39), aged (about 59) and long-lived (around 80). To avoid experimental bias, donors of different ages were distributed randomly across sequencing lanes. Two additional independent replicas of 1 million unique cDNA reads from the same blood draw were analyzed for two donors (one aged 18 to 30 and one aged 80 or older). Here is what the overall study found, with its caveats: Bulk unsorted PBMC profiling prevented conclusive comparison of naive and antigen-experienced compartments. Total diversity estimates from one million sequenced T cells were considered lower bounds and underestimates. As age increased, observed TCR beta diversity per million T cells dropped in a roughly linear way, and a significant reduction was already evident by age 40. Because donor CMV infection status was unknown, age-related changes in expanded clonotypes were potentially confounded. Compared with the aged group, the long-lived group had more naive CD4+ T cells, fewer expanded clones and increased TCR diversity, a pattern suggesting age selection. The percentage of naive T cells measured by flow cytometry correlated strongly with observed TCR beta diversity.

Ends trimmed: V by 5 bases, J by 8 bases; bases unmatched to a gene: 7. The CDR3 holds 13 amino acids from the cysteine to the phenylalanine. This entry keeps only the CDR3 DNA: 39 bases, framed from base 1. As encoded in the germline V gene, CDR1 is MNHEY while CDR2 is SVGAGI. Library construction relied on 5' RACE. The instrument given in TCRdb is Illumina HiSeq 2500. A second about 7 to 11 cycle PCR used a sample-barcoded 5' primer and a J-beta primer mix. A unique molecular identifier was introduced onto each TCR beta cDNA molecule by a template-switch 5' adaptor carrying 12 random nucleotides. Each sample yielded at least 2.5 million CDR3-containing paired-end reads. All of the RNA was converted into first-strand cDNA using the Mint cDNA synthesis kit, with a TRBC-specific oligonucleotide serving as the primer. Following uracil-DNA glycosylase treatment, all cDNA underwent a first 18-cycle PCR with the universal primers M1SS and BC2_uni_R. In the source study's methods: For normalization, 1 million high-quality reads, each with a distinct molecular identifier, were randomly selected from each sample. Reads with shared molecular identifiers were discarded instead of being binned into consensus sequences. MiTCR, run with a Q25 quality threshold and the strictest error-elimination algorithm, handled CDR3 identification, clonotype clustering and error correction. A nonparametric unseen species model with Euler transformation was used to estimate lower-bound total TCR beta diversity. Starting from the raw public reads, TCRdb applied fastp trimming at Q25, assembled clones with MiXCR and retained in-frame beta chains. Rows with one shared CDR3 protein collapse into an entry with the most common genes and DNA. None of the V and J calls come from the authors' own analysis; TCRdb made them. A total of 1.5 million to 2 million distinct CDR3 sequences appear in this sample, about 50% of them only once. 2.1% of the sample comes from the top ten.

The donors were roughly 40 Caucasian individuals from Russia, aged roughly 6 to 100 years, who were systemically healthy. Ten milliliters of peripheral blood were drawn from each donor into EDTA-treated Vacutainer tubes. Ficoll-Paque density-gradient centrifugation was used to isolate PBMCs, with at least 7 million per sample. Total RNA was extracted from PBMCs with Trizol reagent, with at least 5 micrograms obtained per sample. Naive CD45RAhigh/CD27high T cell percentages were measured by flow cytometry on a PBMC aliquot from every donor. For this clonotype: This receptor's antigen is unknown. Base qualities are missing; no much larger clone stands one base away.

The clonotype was recovered from a middle-aged woman in good health. The chain links TRBV6-5 with TRBJ1-2, with 8 bases in between that match TRBD1. The sample consisted of blood. The DNA is TGTGCCAGCAGTACGGACAGGGTGGAAGGCTACACCTTC. This translates into CASSTDRVEGYTF.